Below, 5 T cell receptor beta chains from the same sample are listed, as sequenced in a study of regulatory T cells in long-lasting Graves disease. The time point: newly diagnosed GD, antithyroid drugs for less than 3 months. PBMC-extracted RNA yielded the TCR library. The TCR beta library used iRepertoire HTBI primers with Arm-PCR amplification of CDR3. Via MiXCR, TCRdb re-called the multiplex PCR reads, giving one row per CDR3 protein. The profile covers 350,000 to 550,000 distinct CDR3 sequences, with more than 12% appearing a single time and over 15% taken by the ten largest. The sample also formed part of further work on T cells in Graves' hyperthyroidism and ophthalmopathy.

The input for sequencing was peripheral blood mononuclear cells (PBMCs), taken at new diagnosis, from a patient treated with antithyroid drugs. The receptors come from a woman in her thirties with Graves disease.

V and J are TRBV9 and TRBJ1-5; 7 bases fit TRBD1. The germline V gene has CDR1 SGDLS and CDR2 YYNGEE. V shed 4 bases and J 0 bases; nucleotides not matched to a gene: 4. The CDR3 consists of 15 residues. The CDR3 spells CASSRDSLSNQPQHF. The CDR3 DNA reads as TGTGCCAGCAGCCGGGACAGCCTTAGCAATCAGCCCCAGCATTTT.

This clonotype was counted at least ten times. The rearrangement joins TRBV11-2 to TRBJ1-1; maybe TRBD1 (6 bases). CDR3 length equals 14 residues. Germline loops: CDR1 SGHAT, CDR2 FQNNGV. V gave up 7 bases and J gave up 4 bases, with 16 bases separating them. Written as DNA, the CDR3 is TGTGCCAGCAACCCGGGGGCTAGTTTCACTGAAGCTTTCTTT. It encodes CASNPGASFTEAFF.

This clonotype has a count of ten or more. The rearrangement joins TRBV5-1 to TRBJ2-5; 9 nucleotides align to TRBD1. V lost 6 bases, J lost 5 bases, and 8 bases stayed unmatched. The CDR3 consists of 14 residues. The V gene's germline CDR1 is SGHRS and CDR2 YFSETQ. The CDR3 loop is CASIATGGAETQYF. DNA for the CDR3: TGCGCCAGCATTGCCACAGGGGGCGCCGAGACCCAGTACTTC.

This sequence joins TRBV14 and TRBJ2-7; TRBD2 agrees at 14 bases. The length of the CDR3 is 16 residues. Germline V gives CDR1 SGHDN, CDR2 FVKESK. V gave up 4 bases and J gave up 3 bases; unmatched junction bases: 5. The CDR3: CASSPLGTSGSYEQYF. The CDR3 coding sequence is TGTGCCAGCAGCCCTCTCGGGACTAGCGGGAGCTACGAGCAGTACTTC. Together with reference TRBV14 and TRBJ2-7, the CDR3 gives the full variable domain: EAGVTQFPSHSVIEKGQTVTLRCDPISGHDNLYWYRRVMGKEIKFLLHFVKESKQDESGMPNNRFLAERTGGTYSTLKVQPAELEDSGVYFCASSPLGTSGSYEQYFGPGTRLTVT.

In this sample, this clonotype turned up a few times. As DNA, the CDR3 is TGTGCCAGCAGTTCAGGAAATTGGGGCGCCGGGGAGCTGTTTTTT. Translated, it gives CASSSGNWGAGELFF. The chain links TRBV28 to TRBJ2-2; a weak D match, TRBD1 (5 bases). In germline, CDR1 is MDHEN, CDR2 SYDVKM. Trimming took 4 bases from V and 6 from J, leaving 15 bases between them. The length of the CDR3 is 15 residues.